The 17 T cell receptor beta chains in this list originate from one sample, sequenced in a study of blood T cell repertoires in COVID-19. Produced via immunoSEQ multiplex PCR; TCRdb's table is partial and in-frame only. The sample consists of 160,000 or so clones, roughly 86% of them appearing once. What was sequenced was peripheral blood. These receptors were collected from a woman aged 45-60 years with acute or convalescent COVID-19.

V usage is TRBV4-3 and J usage is TRBJ2-5; the D is unclear. Trimming pared 0 bases from V and 5 bases from J, leaving 13 bases between. Germline values: CDR1 LGHNA, CDR2 YSLEER. The CDR3 extends over 15 amino acids. The CDR3 DNA reads as TGCGCCAGCAGCCAAGATGTGAGGCTGGGTGAGACCCAGTACTTC. This codes for CASSQDVRLGETQYF.

The J gene is TRBJ2-7, the V gene TRBV4-3; D gene unclear. Per the germline V gene, CDR1 is LGHNA and CDR2 is YSLEER. CDR3 length: 17 residues. Between the trimmed V and J ends, which lost 3 bases and 0 bases, there was a span of 18 bases. The CDR3 sequence is CASSHEERAHVSYEQYF. The DNA for the CDR3 is TGCGCCAGCAGCCATGAAGAGCGAGCGCACGTCTCCTACGAGCAGTACTTC.

The V gene is TRBV20-1, the J gene TRBJ2-7; 10 bases agree with TRBD1. There are 13 residues in the CDR3. Germline values: CDR1 DFQATT, CDR2 SNEGSKA (reference sequence). J gave up 5 bases and V 3 bases, and 4 bases lay outside the gene matches. In DNA form, the CDR3 reads TGCAGTGCTAGTCCGGGACAGGGGAACGAGCAGTACTTC. It specifies CSASPGQGNEQYF.

This clone was seen more than once but under ten times. The rearrangement uses TRBV7-9 and TRBJ1-2; weak D call: TRBD1 (6 bases). The CDR3 runs 14 residues. V lost 4 bases, J lost 3 bases, and 12 bases lay in between. Germline V gene sequence: CDR1 SEHNR, CDR2 FQNEAQ (reference sequence). The CDR3 protein is CASSSQDSDYGYTF. DNA for the CDR3: TGTGCCAGCAGCTCACAGGACAGTGACTATGGCTACACCTTC.

The rearrangement uses TRBV24-1 and TRBJ2-3; 8 nucleotides line up with TRBD1. Germline CDR1 and CDR2: KGHDR and SFDVKD. V lost 10 bases and J lost 2; bases outside the gene matches: 7. This CDR3 contains 14 residues. This chain's CDR3 is CATTGTGDTDTQYF. CDR3 DNA sequence: TGTGCCACTACCGGGACAGGTGACACAGATACGCAGTATTTT.

This chain uses TRBV24-1 with TRBJ1-5; D is unresolved. The CDR3 totals 14 residues. The V end lost 9 bases, the J end lost 5 bases, and 16 bases lay between the germline ends. In germline, CDR1 is KGHDR, CDR2 SFDVKD. The CDR3, as DNA: TGTGCCACCGCGACCGGAGGCTTGCATCAGCCCCAGCATTTT. This translates into CATATGGLHQPQHF.

This CDR3 is CASSLSAGLGNTEAFF. DNA for the CDR3: TGCGCCAGCAGCTTGTCTGCAGGGTTGGGGAACACTGAAGCTTTCTTT. The chain uses TRBV5-1 and TRBJ1-1; a weak D match, TRBD1 (5 bases). Germline CDR1 and CDR2: SGHRS and YFSETQ. This CDR3 comprises 16 residues. V was shortened by 1 base and J by 1 base, with 14 bases between the two germline ends.

A remark on this clone: The same CDR3 can be traced to other DNA sequences in this sample. The genes are TRBV11-2 and TRBJ2-5; D gene ambiguous. V lost 3 bases and J 2 bases, leaving 7 bases between the germline ends. The CDR3 has 13 residues. The germline CDR1 and CDR2 sequences are SGHAT and FQNNGV. The DNA of the CDR3 is TGTGCCAGCAGCTTCACTGAGCAAGAGACCCAGTACTTC. This sequence encodes CASSFTEQETQYF.

The chain employs TRBV4-1 and TRBJ1-2; TRBD1 might be the D (5 bases). CDR3 length: 15 amino acids. CDR1 is MGHRA and CDR2 is YSYEKL in the germline V gene. V lost 0 bases and J lost 4, with 12 bases in between. CDR3 coding DNA: TGCGCCAGCAGCCAAGAACAACAGGCCCGCTATGGCTACACCTTC. Protein product: CASSQEQQARYGYTF.

This clone was observed once. This CDR3 is CASSPIAGVETQYF. CDR3 DNA sequence: TGTGCCAGCAGCCCCATAGCGGGGGTGGAGACCCAGTACTTC. This rearrangement joins TRBV6-5 to TRBJ2-5; TRBD2 matches at 9 bases. Germline V gene data show CDR1 as MNHEY and CDR2 as SVGAGI. With V trimmed by 6 bases and J by 5 bases, 7 bases remained unmatched. This CDR3 is 14 amino acids long.

This clone appeared a single time. The rearrangement joins TRBV5-1 to TRBJ2-2; no reliable D call. The V and J ends lost 0 bases and 2 bases respectively, with 8 bases between them. Germline CDR1 and CDR2: SGHRS and YFSETQ. The CDR3 spans 15 residues. The CDR3 here is CASSLAFGNTGELFF. The CDR3 region has the DNA TGCGCCAGCAGCTTGGCATTCGGTAACACCGGGGAGCTGTTTTTT. The full variable domain, with the rest looked up from reference TRBV5-1 and TRBJ2-2, is KAGVTQTPRYLIKTRGQQVTLSCSPISGHRSVSWYQQTPGQGLQFLFEYFSETQRNKGNFPGRFSGRQFSNSRSEMNVSTLELGDSALYLCASSLAFGNTGELFFGEGSRLTVL.

The rearrangement uses TRBV28 and TRBJ1-2; maybe TRBD1 (5 bases). In germline, CDR1 is MDHEN, CDR2 SYDVKM. This CDR3 spans 15 amino acids. V was cut by 6 bases and J by 4 bases, with 18 bases left in between. The CDR3, as DNA: TGTGCCAGCAGCATTATGTTGGGCGGGGCCTATGGCTACACCTTC. As protein: CASSIMLGGAYGYTF.

The rearrangement joins TRBV5-6 to TRBJ1-5; D call uncertain. V was cut by 4 bases and J by 7 bases, with 9 bases left in between. Germline V gives CDR1 SGHDT, CDR2 YYEEEE. The CDR3 is 12 residues long. The CDR3 DNA is TGTGCCAGCAGCCTAGTCGGGCAGCCCCAGCATTTT. This gives the protein CASSLVGQPQHF.

The chain joins TRBV10-3 to TRBJ2-7; possibly TRBD1 for D (5 bases). CDR3 size: 15 residues. V lost 3 bases and J lost 0, with 12 bases in between. Germline V gives CDR1 ENHRY, CDR2 SYGVKD. CDR3 amino acids: CAISDTGRSSYEQYF. For the CDR3, the DNA is TGTGCCATCAGTGACACAGGTAGGAGCTCCTACGAGCAGTACTTC.

This CDR3 is CSARSGQGSGETQYF. The CDR3 DNA reads as TGCAGCGCTAGATCAGGACAGGGTTCGGGGGAGACCCAGTACTTC. The chain combines TRBV29-1 with TRBJ2-5, with 8 bases aligning to TRBD1. V shed 7 bases, J shed 5 bases, and the junction held 15 bases outside the gene matches. Germline CDR1 and CDR2: SQVTM and ANQGSEA. The CDR3 runs 15 residues.

The V gene is TRBV5-5, the J gene TRBJ2-1; D unresolved. CDR3 length: 17 amino acids. Between the trimmed V and J ends, which lost 1 base and 0 bases, there was a span of 14 bases. In germline, CDR1 is SGHKS, CDR2 YYEKEE (reference sequence). The CDR3 spells CASSLPNRGGSYNEQFF. CDR3 bases: TGTGCCAGCAGCTTGCCCAACCGTGGCGGCTCCTACAATGAGCAGTTCTTC.

The chain is built from TRBV27 and TRBJ2-1; 13 positions agree with TRBD2. The CDR3 totals 16 residues. Germline V CDR1 and CDR2: MNHEY, SMNVEV (reference sequence). J lost 8 bases, V lost 9 bases, and 13 bases had no gene match. The CDR3 protein is CARETGTSGEGDEQFF. The CDR3 nucleotides read TGTGCCAGGGAGACCGGGACTAGCGGGGAGGGCGATGAGCAGTTCTTC.